Listed here are 23 T cell receptor beta chains from one sample, sequenced in a study of response to subunit inactivated influenza vaccine. TCRdb analysed the RT-PCR reads with MiXCR anew, one entry per CDR3 protein. This sample has more than 600,000 distinct CDR3 sequences, with about a fifth found just once. This specimen consisted of PBMCs from blood, obtained around 5 days after vaccination. These receptors all stem from a man aged 50-59 years who received an inactivated influenza vaccine.

This clonotype appeared many times. The chain links TRBV20-1 to TRBJ2-1; TRBD1 might be the D (7 bases). In germline, CDR1 is DFQATT, CDR2 SNEGSKA (reference sequence). V lost 2 bases and J 8 bases, leaving 13 bases between the germline ends. CDR3 length: 13 residues. Here the CDR3 reads CSARQGERDEQFF. DNA of the CDR3: TGCAGTGCTAGACAGGGGGAGCGGGATGAGCAGTTCTTC.

In nucleotides, the CDR3 is TGTGCCAGCAGCAGGAGGGCCGAAGATACGCAGTATTTT. This sequence encodes CASSRRAEDTQYF. This rearrangement joins TRBV5-6 to TRBJ2-3; TRBD2 might be the D (6 bases). CDR3 size: 13 residues. V lost 4 bases and J lost 5, with 11 bases in between. Germline V gene data show CDR1 as SGHDT and CDR2 as YYEEEE. The whole variable domain, remainder taken from reference TRBV5-6 and TRBJ2-3, is DAGVTQSPTHLIKTRGQQVTLRCSPKSGHDTVSWYQQALGQGPQFIFQYYEEEERQRGNFPDRFSGHQFPNYSSELNVNALLLGDSALYLCASSRRAEDTQYFGPGTRLTVL.

This clonotype was seen a handful of times. The chain uses TRBV6-5 and TRBJ2-3; 7 bases map to TRBD2. This CDR3 contains 16 residues. Per germline, CDR1 MNHEY and CDR2 SVGAGI. Germline trimming cut 0 bases from V and 4 bases from J; bases unmatched to any gene: 7. The CDR3 DNA sequence: TGTGCCAGCAGTTACTCGACTAGCTATAGGCCAGATACGCAGTATTTT. Translation: CASSYSTSYRPDTQYF.

To note about this clonotype: Germline is not matched at one junction end, which may reflect a read error. V gene TRBV28 combines with J gene TRBJ1-1; TRBD1 aligns across 7 bases. The CDR3 sequence is 15 residues long. Germline V gene data show CDR1 as MDHEN and CDR2 as SYDVKM. The CDR3 sequence is CASSPYLGTDTEAFF. The CDR3 nucleotides are TGTGCCAGCAGTCCCTACCTTGGGACAGACACTGAGGCTTTCTTT.

The rearrangement joins TRBV27 to TRBJ2-7, with D tentatively TRBD2 (5 bases). Germline V gives CDR1 MNHEY, CDR2 SMNVEV (reference sequence). The germline V and J ends were trimmed by 4 bases and 5 bases, with 12 bases remaining between them. This CDR3 is 13 amino acids long. Here the CDR3 reads CASSSDPGDEQYF. In nucleotides, the CDR3 is TGTGCCAGCAGTTCCGACCCCGGGGACGAGCAGTACTTC.

The chain couples TRBV4-3 to TRBJ1-2, with D hard to call. Trimming took 0 bases from V and 1 from J, leaving 12 bases between them. The CDR3 extends over 16 amino acids. The germline CDR1 and CDR2 sequences are LGHNA and YSLEER. CDR3 DNA: TGCGCCAGCAGCCAAGATCTCTTCCAGAATAACTATGGCTACACCTTC. This encodes CASSQDLFQNNYGYTF.

The gene calls are TRBV20-1 and TRBJ1-2; D might be TRBD1 (5 bases). The CDR3 is 11 amino acids. V gave up 3 bases and J gave up 8 bases, with 10 bases separating them. Looked up from germline, CDR1 is DFQATT and CDR2 is SNEGSKA (reference sequence). CDR3 coding DNA: TGCAGTGCTAGCGGGGGATGGGGCTACACCTTC. Residues: CSASGGWGYTF.

This clonotype has more than one count but fewer than ten. The gene calls are TRBV24-1 and TRBJ2-1; weak D call: TRBD1 (5 bases). The CDR3 runs to 15 residues. Trimming removed 5 bases at V and 2 bases at J, with 12 bases between. Germline CDR1 is KGHDR and CDR2 is SFDVKD. CDR3: CATSVAGPAYNEQFF. CDR3 coding DNA: TGTGCCACCAGTGTGGCAGGGCCAGCCTACAATGAGCAGTTCTTC.

V is TRBV28 and J is TRBJ2-7; D tentatively fits TRBD1 or TRBD2 (5 bases each). The V gene's germline CDR1 is MDHEN and CDR2 SYDVKM. Trimming removed 10 bases at V and 3 bases at J, with 22 bases between. The CDR3 totals 15 residues. In DNA, the CDR3 is TGTGCCACCGCCCCCTCTCCGGGACGGGTCTACGAGCAGTACTTC. Encoded protein: CATAPSPGRVYEQYF.

The CDR3 DNA is TGCAGTGCAGGGAGGCGGGGGGTGAGTGAGCAGTTCTTC. Translation: CSAGRRGVSEQFF. The rearrangement links TRBV20-1 to TRBJ2-1, with TRBD2 identical over 8 bases. The CDR3 is 13 residues long. Trimming cost V 6 bases and J 9 bases; bases outside gene matches: 10. The germline V gene encodes CDR1 DFQATT and CDR2 SNEGSKA (reference sequence).

V is TRBV5-5 and J is TRBJ2-7; 15 bases line up with TRBD2. CDR3 size: 17 residues. V gave up 3 bases and J gave up 4 bases; unmatched junction bases: 8. CDR1 SGHKS and CDR2 YYEKEE come from the germline V gene (reference sequence). For the CDR3, the DNA is TGTGCCAGCAGCTCGGGACTGGGGACTAGCGGGAGGTACGAGCAGTACTTC. Encoded protein: CASSSGLGTSGRYEQYF. The variable domain in full, with the rest retrieved from reference TRBV5-5 and TRBJ2-7, is DAGVTQSPTHLIKTRGQQVTLRCSPISGHKSVSWYQQVLGQGPQFIFQYYEKEERGRGNFPDRFSARQFPNYSSELNVNALLLGDSALYLCASSSGLGTSGRYEQYFGPGTRLTVT.

V gene TRBV6-1 combines with J gene TRBJ1-2; no firm D call. The CDR3 runs 14 residues. V lost 7 bases, J lost 3 bases, and 15 bases lay in between. CDR1 and CDR2 (germline): MNHNS, SASEGT. CDR3 loop: CASNPKGPYYGYTF. DNA for the CDR3: TGTGCCAGCAACCCCAAGGGCCCCTACTATGGCTACACCTTC.

The chain recombines TRBV20-1 with TRBJ2-1; D unclear. Trimming shortened V by 3 bases and J by 6 bases, and 12 bases separated the two germline ends. This CDR3 is built from 13 residues. The germline V gene has CDR1 DFQATT and CDR2 SNEGSKA (reference sequence). Here the CDR3 DNA reads TGCAGTGCTAGCGGATACCTGTTCAATGAGCAGTTCTTC. Protein product: CSASGYLFNEQFF.

The table lists this clonotype with many counts. The genes are TRBV30 and TRBJ2-1, with D hard to call. Germline V lookup: CDR1 GTSNPN, CDR2 SVGIG (reference sequence). V was pared by 4 bases and J by 3 bases, with 4 bases between. This CDR3 region has 11 residues. The CDR3 loop reads CAWIDYNEQFF. CDR3 DNA sequence: TGTGCCTGGATTGACTACAATGAGCAGTTCTTC.

This clonotype appeared a few times. The rearrangement links TRBV4-3 to TRBJ2-3; 9 bases line up with TRBD2. Germline CDR1 LGHNA, CDR2 YSLEER. The V and J ends lost 0 bases and 12 bases, in that order; junction bases with no gene match: 10. This CDR3 comprises 15 residues. DNA of the CDR3: TGCGCCAGCAGCCAAGATTTGCGGGGGGGATCAGATCAGTATTTT. It yields the protein CASSQDLRGGSDQYF.

This chain links TRBV11-2 with TRBJ1-1; D is unclear. Trimming removed 7 bases at V and 1 base at J, with 10 bases between. The CDR3 consists of 13 residues. Germline V CDR1 and CDR2: SGHAT, FQNNGV. The CDR3 spells CASKVRWNTEAFF. In DNA form, the CDR3 reads TGTGCCAGCAAAGTACGGTGGAACACTGAAGCTTTCTTT.

This clonotype came up a few times. J is TRBJ1-4 and V is TRBV29-1; the D is unclear. There are 14 residues in the CDR3. Trimming cost V 4 bases and J 4 bases, with 13 bases left between them. Germline CDR1 reads SQVTM; CDR2 reads ANQGSEA. In nucleotides, the CDR3 is TGCAGCGTTGCAAGTGGCCGCCTTAATGAAAAACTGTTTTTT. This encodes CSVASGRLNEKLFF. The full variable domain, its missing parts supplied by reference TRBV29-1 and TRBJ1-4, is SAVISQKPSRDICQRGTSLTIQCQVDSQVTMMFWYRQQPGQSLTLIATANQGSEATYESGFVIDKFPISRPNLTFSTLTVSNMSPEDSSIYLCSVASGRLNEKLFFGSGTQLSVL.

This clonotype was detected a few times. This chain links TRBV20-1 with TRBJ2-1, with 9 bases aligning to TRBD2. Germline values: CDR1 DFQATT, CDR2 SNEGSKA (reference sequence). The CDR3 spans 16 residues. Losses at the gene ends were 0 bases for V and 0 bases for J; bases not matched to a gene: 3. DNA for the CDR3: TGCAGTGCTAGAGATCCGACTAGCGGCTCCTACAATGAGCAGTTCTTC. This gives the protein CSARDPTSGSYNEQFF.

The sample holds one count of this clonotype. The chain couples TRBV6-2 or TRBV6-3 to TRBJ2-5, with 10 nucleotides matching TRBD1. J was trimmed by 4 bases and V by 2 bases; bases with no gene match: 13. From germline, CDR1 is MNHEY and CDR2 SVGEGT. The CDR3 has 18 residues. As DNA, the CDR3 is TGTGCCAGCAGTTACGCAGGTCCCGGGACAGGGGCTTTAGAGACCCAGTACTTC. Translated: CASSYAGPGTGALETQYF.

This clonotype was seen a few times. This chain joins TRBV4-2 and TRBJ2-3; the D gene is possibly TRBD2 (6 bases). This CDR3 comprises 15 residues. Between the trimmed V and J ends, which lost 2 bases and 4 bases, there was a span of 13 bases. CDR1 is LGHNA, CDR2 YNFKEQ, per germline. For the CDR3, the DNA is TGTGCCAGCAGCCAATCCCGCGGGGCCGCAGATACGCAGTATTTT. As protein: CASSQSRGAADTQYF.

This clonotype was counted a few times. CDR3 in amino acids: CASSQYGFLGANEAFF. As DNA, the CDR3 is TGCGCCAGCAGCCAATACGGATTTCTGGGGGCCAATGAAGCTTTCTTT. The genes are TRBV4-3 and TRBJ1-1; a possible D gene is TRBD1 (6 bases). Germline V lookup: CDR1 LGHNA, CDR2 YSLEER. Between the trimmed V and J ends, which lost 2 bases and 7 bases, there was a span of 20 bases. The length of the CDR3 is 16 residues.

The table lists this clonotype with many counts. The CDR3 loop reads CSAGARGPYNEQFF. As DNA, the CDR3 is TGCAGCGCCGGAGCCCGGGGCCCCTACAATGAGCAGTTCTTC. The chain couples TRBV29-1 to TRBJ2-1; the D gene could be TRBD1 or TRBD2 (5 bases each). V lost 7 bases and J lost 2, with 15 bases in between. Germline V gives CDR1 SQVTM, CDR2 ANQGSEA. The CDR3 extends over 14 amino acids.

The V gene is TRBV4-2, the J gene TRBJ2-7; 7 nucleotides match TRBD2. Germline CDR1 is LGHNA and CDR2 is YNFKEQ. Trimming took 3 bases from V and 0 from J; bases not matched to a gene: 20. The CDR3 is 20 amino acids. The CDR3 region has the DNA TGTGCCAGCAGCCAGGCAGACTGGCGGGGGTTCCAGATAAGCTCCTACGAGCAGTACTTC. This encodes CASSQADWRGFQISSYEQYF.